The 17 T cell receptor beta chains below come from one sample, sequenced in a study of T cell clonotyping in hematopoietic cell transplantation. Data came from immunoSEQ multiplex PCR; TCRdb stores just in-frame clones and leaves some out. The data contain 5,700 or so clones, about 66% of them singletons. The sample here was PBMCs, taken 180 days after allogeneic stem cell transplant. The source is a male patient aged 45-60 years who had an allogeneic stem cell transplant from an unrelated donor, so the T cells may come from the graft donor. Some clones in this sample may be carry-over from other donors' samples.

This clone has a handful of counts. The chain carries TRBV6-5 and TRBJ1-5; no clear D gene. V lost 3 bases to trimming and J lost 1 base, with 7 bases between them. In germline, CDR1 is MNHEY, CDR2 SVGAGI. The CDR3 covers 14 residues. CDR3 amino acids: CASSYLGSNQPQHF. CDR3 DNA sequence: TGTGCCAGCAGTTATTTGGGGAGCAATCAGCCCCAGCATTTT.

This clone was seen only a few times. The V gene is TRBV7-3, the J gene TRBJ2-3; D possibly corresponds to TRBD1 (5 bases). The germline CDR1 and CDR2 sequences are SGHTA and FQGTGA. CDR3 length equals 14 residues. With 1 base removed from V and 5 bases from J, the gap between germline ends came to 10 bases. CDR3 amino acids: CASSLRGIIDTQYF. CDR3 coding DNA: TGTGCCAGCAGCTTAAGGGGCATCATAGATACGCAGTATTTT.

V is TRBV7-8 and J is TRBJ2-7; D is unclear. Trimming took off 3 bases at V and 5 bases at J, with 5 bases between the two ends. CDR3 size: 11 residues. Germline V CDR1 and CDR2: SGHVS, FQNEAQ. The CDR3 loop is CASSLWNEQYF. CDR3 DNA: TGTGCCAGCAGCTTGTGGAACGAGCAGTACTTC.

The rearrangement joins TRBV28 to TRBJ1-2, with TRBD1 matching 7 bases. Trimming removed 4 bases from V and 3 bases from J; junction bases left unmatched: 5. The CDR3 has 14 residues. Germline CDR1 is MDHEN and CDR2 is SYDVKM. The CDR3 DNA follows: TGTGCCAGCAGTTCGGGACAGTCCTACTATGGCTACACCTTC. Translation gives CASSSGQSYYGYTF.

The chain combines TRBV29-1 with TRBJ1-5; 11 bases match TRBD1. The trim removed 4 bases at V and 4 bases at J, leaving 6 bases unmatched. The CDR3 sequence is 15 residues long. Germline CDR1 reads SQVTM; CDR2 reads ANQGSEA. The CDR3 DNA follows: TGCAGCGTTGCGTTCGGGACAGGGGGGAATCAGCCCCAGCATTTT. Protein: CSVAFGTGGNQPQHF.

The chain combines TRBV19 with TRBJ2-6; no clear D. Trimming removed 8 bases at V and 0 bases at J, with 14 bases between. The CDR3 runs 16 residues. Germline lookup yields CDR1 LNHDA and CDR2 SQIVND (reference sequence). Here the CDR3 reads CASSKGVTSGANVLTF. Written as DNA, the CDR3 is TGTGCCAGTTCAAAGGGCGTTACCTCTGGGGCCAACGTCCTGACTTTC.

The rearrangement joins TRBV5-6 to TRBJ2-7; no definite D call. Germline loops: CDR1 SGHDT, CDR2 YYEEEE. V dropped 0 bases and J dropped 4 bases, with 11 bases sitting between them. The CDR3 contains 14 residues. CDR3 region: CASSLELAPYEQYF. The CDR3 region has the DNA TGTGCCAGCAGCTTGGAATTAGCACCATACGAGCAGTACTTC.

This clone came up a few times. The chain links TRBV7-9 to TRBJ1-1; a possible D gene is TRBD1 (6 bases). Germline V CDR1 and CDR2: SEHNR, FQNEAQ (reference sequence). V lost 5 bases and J 1 base, leaving 14 bases between the germline ends. This CDR3 spans 15 amino acids. In nucleotides, the CDR3 is TGTGCCAGCAGCCCGACCGACAGGACGAACACTGAAGCTTTCTTT. Its translation: CASSPTDRTNTEAFF.

The chain is built from TRBV7-6 and TRBJ1-2; 7 nucleotides match TRBD1. The J segment lost 6 bases and the V segment lost 1 base, leaving 14 bases of the junction unmatched. This CDR3 has 17 amino acids. Germline V gene data show CDR1 as SGHVS and CDR2 as FNYEAQ. CDR3: CASSLGGIGYRGDGYTF. CDR3 nucleotide sequence: TGTGCCAGCAGCTTAGGTGGGATTGGGTACAGGGGCGATGGCTACACCTTC.

The chain employs TRBV2 and TRBJ2-7, with 8 bases lining up with TRBD2. V lost 2 bases and J lost 0; bases outside the gene matches: 9. Germline CDR1 SNHLY, CDR2 FYNNEI. This CDR3 region has 17 residues. CDR3 bases: TGTGCCAGCAGTGAATTTAGCGGGAAAGGTACCTCCTACGAGCAGTACTTC. Its translation is CASSEFSGKGTSYEQYF.

The chain uses TRBV4-1 and TRBJ2-1, with 8 bases that match TRBD2. Germline lookup yields CDR1 MGHRA and CDR2 YSYEKL. Trimming cost V 3 bases and J 2 bases; bases outside gene matches: 6. The CDR3 consists of 16 residues. CDR3 in amino acids: CASSHPVSGAYNEQFF. CDR3 in DNA: TGCGCCAGCAGCCATCCCGTTAGCGGGGCCTACAATGAGCAGTTCTTC.

By share, this clone ranks as medium-sized. V gene TRBV2 combines with J gene TRBJ1-6, with D possibly matching TRBD1 (5 bases). There are 14 residues in the CDR3. CDR1 is SNHLY and CDR2 is FYNNEI in the germline V gene. Trimming cost V 3 bases and J 5 bases, with 8 bases left between them. The CDR3 region has the DNA TGTGCCAGCAGTGAGGGGCAGAATAATTCACCCCTCCACTTT. The encoded protein is CASSEGQNNSPLHF.

The rearrangement links TRBV28 to TRBJ1-1; no clear D gene. V gave up 10 bases and J gave up 3 bases, with 15 bases separating them. The CDR3 runs 13 residues. Per the germline V gene, CDR1 is MDHEN and CDR2 is SYDVKM. The CDR3 is CATSPGYDTEAFF. The CDR3 DNA follows: TGTGCCACTTCCCCGGGCTACGACACTGAAGCTTTCTTT.

This clone was counted between two and nine times. The chain links TRBV4-3 to TRBJ2-7, with D hard to call. The V and J ends lost 4 bases and 0 bases respectively, with 7 bases between them. The germline V gene has CDR1 LGHNA and CDR2 YSLEER. This CDR3 region has 13 residues. CDR3 in DNA: TGCGCCAGCAGCCGGACGCTCTCCTACGAGCAGTACTTC. Its translation: CASSRTLSYEQYF.

This rearrangement joins TRBV6-1 to TRBJ2-1; 7 bases map to TRBD2. This CDR3 spans 15 amino acids. Per germline, CDR1 MNHNS and CDR2 SASEGT. Unmatched junction bases numbered 14, after V lost 7 bases and J lost 8 bases. This CDR3 is CASTLWAGASDEQFF. CDR3 nucleotides: TGTGCCAGCACCTTATGGGCGGGAGCTTCAGATGAGCAGTTCTTC.

The J gene is TRBJ1-2, the V gene TRBV4-1; unclear D gene. The CDR3 consists of 15 residues. Germline V CDR1 and CDR2: MGHRA, YSYEKL. V dropped 2 bases and J dropped 2 bases, with 12 bases sitting between them. Written as DNA, the CDR3 is TGCGCCAGCAGCCAAAGTTCAGGAGGGAACTATGGCTACACCTTC. Its translation: CASSQSSGGNYGYTF.

This clone was detected only once. This chain links TRBV6-6 with TRBJ1-5; D not certain. Germline V gives CDR1 MNHNY, CDR2 SVGAGI (reference sequence). V shed 3 bases and J shed 5 bases, with 11 bases lying between them. The CDR3 consists of 14 residues. The CDR3 protein is CASSYLSADQPQHF. In DNA, the CDR3 is TGTGCCAGCAGTTATCTCTCGGCGGATCAGCCCCAGCATTTT.